These 14 T cell receptor beta chains were all obtained from the same sample, sequenced in a study of blood T cells in healthy people across ages. Using a J-beta primer mix together with a sample-barcoded 5' primer, a second PCR was run for 7 to 11 cycles. TCRdb re-called the 5' RACE reads with MiXCR, one entry per CDR3 protein. Here the sample spans hundreds of thousands of distinct CDR3 sequences, roughly 30% being singletons. Sample: blood. The receptors were sampled from a woman aged 80 or over in good health.

This clonotype has ten or more counts. The chain is built from TRBV5-1 and TRBJ2-7; D is unclear. CDR3 length equals 14 residues. Between the trimmed V and J ends, which lost 6 bases and 4 bases, there was a span of 17 bases. Germline CDR1 reads SGHRS; CDR2 reads YFSETQ. This CDR3 is CASTKAGLGYEQYF. The CDR3 nucleotides are TGCGCCAGCACCAAGGCAGGATTGGGATACGAGCAGTACTTC. The whole variable domain, filled in from reference TRBV5-1 and TRBJ2-7, reads KAGVTQTPRYLIKTRGQQVTLSCSPISGHRSVSWYQQTPGQGLQFLFEYFSETQRNKGNFPGRFSGRQFSNSRSEMNVSTLELGDSALYLCASTKAGLGYEQYFGPGTRLTVT.

This clonotype was counted only a few times. One base away lies a much larger clone, so this may be a sequencing read error. This sequence joins TRBV5-1 and TRBJ2-5; 8 positions agree with TRBD2. The length of the CDR3 is 17 residues. Germline-derived CDR1 and CDR2 are SGHRS and YFSETQ. After removal of 0 bases from V and 2 bases from J, the junction contained 9 bases not matched to a gene. DNA for the CDR3: TGCGCCAGCAGCTTGGAGGGGTTGAGCGGGGGTCAAGAGACCCAGTACTTC. Amino acid sequence: CASSLEGLSGGQETQYF.

The chain uses TRBV18 and TRBJ1-2; the D is unclear. From germline, CDR1 is KGHSH and CDR2 LQKENI. V lost 6 bases to trimming and J lost 5 bases, with 22 bases between them. The CDR3 is made up of 16 amino acids. CDR3 sequence: CASSPFDPVNDYGYTF. Here the CDR3 DNA reads TGTGCCAGCTCCCCATTCGACCCCGTGAACGATTATGGCTACACCTTC. Full variable domain (rest looked up from reference TRBV18 and TRBJ1-2): NAGVMQNPRHLVRRRGQEARLRCSPMKGHSHVYWYRQLPEEGLKFMVYLQKENIIDESGMPKERFSAEFPKEGPSILRIQQVVRGDSAAYFCASSPFDPVNDYGYTFGSGTRLTVV.

J is TRBJ1-2 and V is TRBV27; 10 bases match TRBD1. The CDR3 is 14 amino acids. In germline, CDR1 is MNHEY, CDR2 SMNVEV (reference sequence). Losses at the gene ends were 8 bases for V and 7 bases for J; bases not matched to a gene: 10. The CDR3 loop is CASRMTGGWLGYTF. CDR3 coding DNA: TGTGCCAGCCGAATGACAGGGGGCTGGCTTGGCTACACCTTC.

The sample holds many counts of this clonotype. The gene calls are TRBV7-9 and TRBJ1-2, with unresolved D. This CDR3 is built from 14 residues. The V gene lost 7 bases and the J gene lost 1 base, with 13 bases spanning the gap. Germline lookup yields CDR1 SEHNR and CDR2 FQNEAQ (reference sequence). The chain's CDR3 is CASTESQLNYGYTF. The DNA for the CDR3 is TGTGCCAGCACGGAAAGCCAGCTTAACTATGGCTACACCTTC.

This clonotype has at least ten counts. The rearrangement links TRBV28 to TRBJ2-7; D is undetermined. This CDR3 region has 10 residues. V lost 5 bases, J lost 4 bases, and 3 bases lay in between. Germline values: CDR1 MDHEN, CDR2 SYDVKM. The CDR3 region is CASSAYEQYF. The CDR3 DNA is TGTGCCAGCAGTGCTTACGAGCAGTACTTC.

This chain links TRBV18 with TRBJ1-4; D gene unclear. Germline V lookup: CDR1 KGHSH, CDR2 LQKENI. This CDR3 is built from 17 residues. V was shortened by 2 bases and J by 0 bases, with 13 bases between the two germline ends. The CDR3 nucleotides read TGTGCCAGCTCACCAAGGGCACCCGATGCAACTAATGAAAAACTGTTTTTT. It yields the protein CASSPRAPDATNEKLFF. Together with reference TRBV18 and TRBJ1-4, the CDR3 gives the full variable domain: NAGVMQNPRHLVRRRGQEARLRCSPMKGHSHVYWYRQLPEEGLKFMVYLQKENIIDESGMPKERFSAEFPKEGPSILRIQQVVRGDSAAYFCASSPRAPDATNEKLFFGSGTQLSVL.

This clonotype has a count of ten or more. It may be a read error: a sequence one base away is much more abundant. V usage is TRBV29-1 and J usage is TRBJ2-1; 10 nucleotides agree with TRBD1. The DNA end is a closer match to TRBJ2-7, so the J assignment may be wrong. CDR3 size: 15 residues. Germline V gene data show CDR1 as SQVTM and CDR2 as ANQGSEA. CDR3 residues: CSVVTGTGAYNEQYF. CDR3 nucleotides: TGCAGCGTTGTAACCGGGACAGGGGCCTACAATGAGCAGTACTTC.

The chain joins TRBV5-1 to TRBJ2-1, with TRBD2 as a possible D gene (6 bases). The germline V gene encodes CDR1 SGHRS and CDR2 YFSETQ. Trimming took 1 base from V and 5 from J, leaving 10 bases between them. The CDR3 loop spans 14 amino acids. The CDR3 is CASSLWRGDNEQFF. DNA of the CDR3: TGCGCCAGCAGCTTGTGGCGGGGCGACAATGAGCAGTTCTTC.

This clonotype came up many times. The rearrangement links TRBV2 to TRBJ2-1; D remains unclear. This CDR3 is 15 amino acids long. Trimming shortened V by 3 bases and J by 0 bases, and 9 bases separated the two germline ends. Germline CDR1 is SNHLY and CDR2 is FYNNEI. This chain's CDR3 is CASSDSVSSYNEQFF. Written as DNA, the CDR3 is TGTGCCAGCAGTGACTCTGTGAGCTCCTACAATGAGCAGTTCTTC.

In the case of this clonotype: With a much larger clone just one base away, this may be a read error. DNA for the CDR3: TGTGCCTGCAGTACACTGGTCGGGGAGGCTTTCTTT. This sequence encodes CACSTLVGEAFF. V and J are TRBV12-3 or TRBV12-4 and TRBJ1-1; D gene unclear. The CDR3 is 12 residues long.

For this clonotype: A much larger clone lies a single base off, so this may be a read error. The CDR3 here is CVSSFGTGNNYGYTF. The CDR3 bases are TGTGTCAGCAGTTTCGGGACAGGGAATAATTATGGCTACACCTTC. The rearrangement joins TRBV12-3 or TRBV12-4 to TRBJ1-2; 9 bases match TRBD1. This CDR3 has 15 amino acids.

A few counts support this clonotype. The chain has TRBV2 and TRBJ1-5; perhaps TRBD1 as D (5 bases). V was shortened by 7 bases and J by 0 bases, with 13 bases between the two germline ends. This CDR3 has 15 residues. Germline CDR1 SNHLY, CDR2 FYNNEI. CDR3 region: CASKAGWNSNQPQHF. CDR3 coding DNA: TGTGCCAGCAAAGCAGGGTGGAATAGCAATCAGCCCCAGCATTTT.

This clonotype was seen once. V usage is TRBV28 and J usage is TRBJ2-7; possibly TRBD2 for D (6 bases). Near its end, the DNA agrees better with TRBJ2-5, so the J call may be wrong. In germline, CDR1 is MDHEN, CDR2 SYDVKM. The CDR3 is made up of 17 amino acids. Here the CDR3 reads CASSFLGLLGGAETQYF. In nucleotides, the CDR3 is TGTGCCAGCAGTTTCTTGGGGCTCCTGGGAGGCGCAGAGACCCAGTACTTC.